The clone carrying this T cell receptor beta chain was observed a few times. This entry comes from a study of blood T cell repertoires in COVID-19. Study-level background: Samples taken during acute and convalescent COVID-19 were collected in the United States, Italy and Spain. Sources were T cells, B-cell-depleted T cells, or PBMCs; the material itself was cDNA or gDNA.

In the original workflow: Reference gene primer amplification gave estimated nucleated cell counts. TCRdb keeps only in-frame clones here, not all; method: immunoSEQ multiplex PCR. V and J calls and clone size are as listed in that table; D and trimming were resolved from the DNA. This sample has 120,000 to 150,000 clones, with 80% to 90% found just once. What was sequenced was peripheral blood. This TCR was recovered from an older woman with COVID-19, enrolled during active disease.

The CDR3 nucleotides read TGTGCCAGCAGTACCCTGACAGGGAGGACTGAAGCTTTCTTT. Translation: CASSTLTGRTEAFF. J is TRBJ1-1 and V is TRBV27; 7 bases are shared with TRBD1. Germline V gene data show CDR1 as MNHEY and CDR2 as SMNVEV (reference sequence). Unmatched junction bases numbered 8, after V lost 5 bases and J lost 5 bases. There are 14 residues in the CDR3.